Following are 30 T cell receptor beta chains from one sample sequenced in a study of CD8 T cells in ankylosing spondylitis. TCRdb re-derived calls from the 5' RACE reads in MiXCR, one entry per CDR3 protein. Among some 38,000 distinct CDR3 sequences, about 3% were seen once, and the ten largest hold around 2.8%. The material sequenced was blood, either unsorted or a sorted T cell fraction (not recorded which). All receptors derive from a male donor with ankylosing spondylitis or in good health (not recorded which).

The sample holds many counts of this clonotype. This chain connects TRBV9 to TRBJ2-1; a possible D gene is TRBD1 (6 bases). Germline V gene lookup returns CDR1 SGDLS and CDR2 YYNGEE. The CDR3 consists of 15 residues. V dropped 0 bases and J dropped 4 bases, with 11 bases sitting between them. CDR3 coding DNA: TGTGCCAGCAGCGTAGCTGGGGGCTTGTACAATGAGCAGTTCTTC. Translating gives CASSVAGGLYNEQFF.

This clonotype was recorded at least ten times. V and J are TRBV9 and TRBJ2-5; D remains unclear. The V gene lost 2 bases and the J gene lost 1 base, with 6 bases spanning the gap. This CDR3 comprises 13 residues. Germline V gives CDR1 SGDLS, CDR2 YYNGEE. The CDR3 loop is CASSVSFQETQYF. DNA for the CDR3: TGTGCCAGCAGCGTTTCCTTCCAAGAGACCCAGTACTTC.

The chain couples TRBV9 to TRBJ2-3; 8 bases match TRBD1. CDR1 SGDLS and CDR2 YYNGEE come from the germline V gene. The V segment lost 4 bases and the J segment 0 bases; nucleotides outside the gene matches: 7. There are 16 residues in the CDR3. Here the CDR3 reads CASSYSGQVSTDTQYF. CDR3 DNA: TGTGCCAGCAGCTATTCGGGACAGGTGAGCACAGATACGCAGTATTTT.

This clonotype was detected ten times or more. The genes are TRBV9 and TRBJ2-3, with no clear D. Germline lookup yields CDR1 SGDLS and CDR2 YYNGEE. V gave up 1 base and J gave up 2 bases, with 11 bases separating them. The CDR3 length is 15 residues. DNA for the CDR3: TGTGCCAGCAGCGTAAGCGAGAGAAACACAGATACGCAGTATTTT. Translation gives CASSVSERNTDTQYF.

This clonotype was seen repeatedly, ten times or more. The chain has TRBV9 and TRBJ2-3, with 7 bases fitting TRBD2. Germline V gene sequence: CDR1 SGDLS, CDR2 YYNGEE. This CDR3 has 14 residues. With V trimmed by 0 bases and J by 4 bases, 2 bases remained unmatched. The CDR3 here is CASSVERGSDTQYF. CDR3 nucleotides: TGTGCCAGCAGCGTAGAGCGGGGATCAGATACGCAGTATTTT.

This clonotype was counted many times. The rearrangement links TRBV9 to TRBJ2-3, with no clear D. Trimming cost V 4 bases and J 6 bases, with 15 bases left between them. The CDR3 extends over 14 amino acids. CDR1 and CDR2 (germline): SGDLS, YYNGEE. CDR3 loop: CASSTGQNRDTQYF. The DNA for the CDR3 is TGTGCCAGCAGCACGGGCCAAAACCGGGATACGCAGTATTTT.

This clonotype was seen repeatedly, ten times or more. This rearrangement joins TRBV21-1 to TRBJ1-1; TRBD1, the table's D call, was not compared with the DNA. TRBV21-1 is a documented pseudogene. CDR3 length equals 17 residues. CDR3 bases: TGTGCCAGCAGCAAATGTAAACCAGGGGGACCGAACACTGAAGCTTTCTTT. Translated, it gives CASSKCKPGGPNTEAFF.

This clonotype has ten or more counts. The chain joins TRBV9 to TRBJ1-1; TRBD1 matches 10 bases. Germline-derived CDR1 and CDR2 are SGDLS and YYNGEE. V dropped 2 bases and J dropped 2; count of bases not matched to a gene: 0. The CDR3 has 14 residues. CDR3 protein: CASSVTGGNTEAFF. CDR3 coding DNA: TGTGCCAGCAGCGTGACAGGGGGCAACACTGAAGCTTTCTTT.

At least ten counts were recorded for this clonotype. The rearrangement uses TRBV12-5 and TRBJ2-7; TRBD2 agrees at 12 bases. With V trimmed by 5 bases and J by 3 bases, 5 bases remained unmatched. The germline V gene encodes CDR1 LGHNT and CDR2 FRNRAP. The CDR3 consists of 15 residues. CDR3 loop: CASGVRGLAGYEQYV. CDR3 bases: TGTGCTAGTGGTGTCAGGGGACTAGCGGGCTACGAGCAGTACGTC.

This clonotype appeared many times. The gene calls are TRBV9 and TRBJ1-4, with D possibly TRBD1 on 6 matching bases. The length of the CDR3 is 14 residues. Germline CDR1 SGDLS, CDR2 YYNGEE. V lost 0 bases, J lost 8 bases, and 11 bases lay in between. The CDR3 region is CASSVGNREEKLFF. The CDR3 region has the DNA TGTGCCAGCAGCGTAGGGAACAGGGAGGAAAAACTGTTTTTT.

The sample holds many counts of this clonotype. This chain joins TRBV9 and TRBJ1-4; 8 nucleotides match TRBD1. Trimming took 0 bases from V and 7 from J; bases not matched to a gene: 8. The CDR3 extends over 16 amino acids. Germline V gene data show CDR1 as SGDLS and CDR2 as YYNGEE. In DNA form, the CDR3 reads TGTGCCAGCAGCGTAGGGGGAGGGACAGGCACTGAAAAACTGTTTTTT. Encoded protein: CASSVGGGTGTEKLFF.

This clonotype was detected ten times or more. V is TRBV9 and J is TRBJ2-1, with D possibly matching TRBD2 (7 bases). The CDR3 is made up of 15 amino acids. Germline V lookup: CDR1 SGDLS, CDR2 YYNGEE. The V gene lost 0 bases and the J gene lost 2 bases, with 9 bases spanning the gap. This chain's CDR3 is CASSVDGGPYNEQFF. The DNA of the CDR3 is TGTGCCAGCAGCGTAGACGGGGGGCCCTACAATGAGCAGTTCTTC.

This clonotype has at least ten counts. V gene TRBV9 combines with J gene TRBJ2-2, with 8 bases lining up with TRBD1. CDR1 SGDLS and CDR2 YYNGEE come from the germline V gene. CDR3 length: 16 residues. Trimming at V came to 3 bases and at J to 6 bases, leaving 10 bases not matched to a gene. Written as DNA, the CDR3 is TGTGCCAGCAGCGCACCGGGACAGGATATCTCCGGGGAGCTGTTTTTT. The encoded protein is CASSAPGQDISGELFF. Full variable domain (missing parts from reference TRBV9 and TRBJ2-2): DSGVTQTPKHLITATGQRVTLRCSPRSGDLSVYWYQQSLDQGLQFLIQYYNGEERAKGNILERFSAQQFPDLHSELNLSSLELGDSALYFCASSAPGQDISGELFFGEGSRLTVL.

This clonotype was picked up many times. V is TRBV23-1 and J is TRBJ2-3; possibly TRBD1 for D (5 bases). TRBV23-1 is assigned to the ORF class and has an uncertain function. Between the trimmed V and J ends, which lost 8 bases and 4 bases, there was a span of 10 bases. The CDR3 runs to 12 residues. The CDR3 spells CASPMGPDTQYF. CDR3 nucleotide sequence: TGCGCCAGCCCGATGGGGCCAGATACGCAGTATTTT.

This clonotype was observed at least ten times. The genes are TRBV9 and TRBJ2-2; 8 bases match TRBD2. Unmatched junction bases numbered 17, after V lost 3 bases and J lost 7 bases. Germline CDR1 is SGDLS and CDR2 is YYNGEE. CDR3 length equals 18 residues. The CDR3 sequence is CASSGPQIGSGVFGELFF. The CDR3 bases are TGTGCCAGCAGCGGCCCCCAGATCGGTAGCGGGGTATTCGGGGAGCTGTTTTTT.

This clonotype was observed at least ten times. The chain combines TRBV9 with TRBJ1-4; 9 bases are shared with TRBD1. Germline lookup yields CDR1 SGDLS and CDR2 YYNGEE. With 3 bases clipped from V and 8 bases from J, the junction kept 8 bases outside the gene matches. The CDR3 sequence is 15 residues long. The CDR3 sequence is CASSDRTGVQEKLFF. For the CDR3, the DNA is TGTGCCAGCAGCGATCGGACAGGGGTTCAGGAAAAACTGTTTTTT.

To note about this clonotype: A much larger clone differs by one base, so this may be a read error. The chain uses TRBV9 and TRBJ2-2; D may be TRBD1 or TRBD2 (5 bases each). The germline V gene has CDR1 SGDLS and CDR2 YYNGEE. The CDR3 runs 15 residues. CDR3 region: CASSGTPGYTGELSF. The CDR3, as DNA: TGTGCCAGCAGCGGGACACCCGGATACACCGGGGAGCTGTCTTTT.

This clonotype was recorded many times. The chain links TRBV9 to TRBJ1-2; no clear D gene. The CDR3 runs to 16 residues. Deletions cut 2 bases from V and 1 base from J, with 15 bases between. Looked up from germline, CDR1 is SGDLS and CDR2 is YYNGEE. CDR3 sequence reads: CASSVGGSLFNYGYTF. In DNA, the CDR3 is TGTGCCAGCAGCGTGGGAGGGTCGCTTTTTAACTATGGCTACACCTTC.

J is TRBJ2-1 and V is TRBV9; 7 bases are shared with TRBD1. V gave up 4 bases and J gave up 0 bases; unmatched junction bases: 16. CDR3 length: 19 residues. CDR1 SGDLS and CDR2 YYNGEE come from the germline V gene. CDR3 sequence reads: CASSRDRGLTPSSYNEQFF. The CDR3 DNA is TGTGCCAGCAGCCGGGACAGAGGCCTAACACCTAGCTCCTACAATGAGCAGTTCTTC.

This clonotype showed up many times. Here the CDR3 reads CASSGSPGGPSIDYTF. The CDR3 nucleotides are TGTGCCAGCAGCGGGTCGCCAGGGGGTCCCTCTATCGACTACACCTTC. The chain recombines TRBV9 with TRBJ1-2, with 7 positions matching TRBD1. The CDR3 is made up of 16 amino acids. The ends lost 3 bases at V and 10 bases at J; junction bases unmatched: 18. CDR1 and CDR2 (germline): SGDLS, YYNGEE.

This clonotype was recorded many times. The genes are TRBV9 and TRBJ2-2, with no clear D. This CDR3 region has 13 residues. Trimming pared 6 bases from V and 6 bases from J, leaving 12 bases between. The germline V gene has CDR1 SGDLS and CDR2 YYNGEE. The chain's CDR3 is CASTVATAGELFF. The CDR3 DNA sequence: TGTGCCAGCACCGTGGCTACGGCCGGGGAGCTGTTTTTT.

Many counts were recorded for this clonotype. The V and J genes are TRBV9 and TRBJ2-2; D call uncertain. The CDR3 runs 12 residues. Trimming removed 0 bases from V and 8 bases from J, with 5 bases in between. Per the germline V gene, CDR1 is SGDLS and CDR2 is YYNGEE. The CDR3 DNA is TGTGCCAGCAGCGTAGAGGTGGGGGAGCTGTTTTTT. Residues: CASSVEVGELFF. Full variable domain (remainder filled in from reference TRBV9 and TRBJ2-2): DSGVTQTPKHLITATGQRVTLRCSPRSGDLSVYWYQQSLDQGLQFLIQYYNGEERAKGNILERFSAQQFPDLHSELNLSSLELGDSALYFCASSVEVGELFFGEGSRLTVL.

This clonotype showed up many times. The rearrangement joins TRBV9 to TRBJ1-1; TRBD1 might be the D (5 bases). Germline V gene lookup returns CDR1 SGDLS and CDR2 YYNGEE. The CDR3 length is 14 residues. V was trimmed by 2 bases and J by 0 bases, leaving 8 bases between them. In nucleotides, the CDR3 is TGTGCCAGCAGCGTTGACAGTCTGAACACTGAAGCTTTCTTT. As protein: CASSVDSLNTEAFF.

In this sample, this clonotype turned up many times. The CDR3 nucleotides read TGTGCCAGCAGCGGTCCGGACAGGGCGATAAGCTCTGGGGCCAACGTCCTGACTTTC. Amino acid sequence: CASSGPDRAISSGANVLTF. The J gene is TRBJ2-6, the V gene TRBV9, with 8 positions matching TRBD1. V gave up 3 bases and J gave up 0 bases; unmatched junction bases: 11. The CDR3 is made up of 19 amino acids. The germline CDR1 and CDR2 sequences are SGDLS and YYNGEE.

By sample share, this clonotype is medium-sized. The chain recombines TRBV10-3 with TRBJ2-7, with 10 bases lining up with TRBD1. The CDR3 is 14 residues long. CDR1 is ENHRY and CDR2 is SYGVKD in the germline V gene. The V and J ends lost 9 bases and 2 bases, in that order; junction bases with no gene match: 7. CDR3 sequence reads: CAILGQGFTYEQYV. The CDR3 nucleotides read TGTGCCATATTGGGACAGGGGTTTACCTACGAGCAGTACGTC.

This clonotype was counted at least ten times. The chain combines TRBV9 with TRBJ2-5, with 11 bases that match TRBD2. Germline assignment: CDR1 SGDLS and CDR2 YYNGEE. Germline trimming cut 0 bases from V and 2 bases from J; bases unmatched to any gene: 6. This CDR3 spans 17 amino acids. The CDR3 reads CASSVDPSGGLQETQYF. CDR3 DNA sequence: TGTGCCAGCAGCGTAGATCCTAGCGGGGGGTTGCAAGAGACCCAGTACTTC.

This clonotype has ten or more counts. This rearrangement joins TRBV9 to TRBJ2-3; TRBD2 matches at 12 bases. CDR3 size: 16 residues. V lost 4 bases and J lost 1; bases outside the gene matches: 4. Germline CDR1 SGDLS, CDR2 YYNGEE. CDR3 sequence: CASSPRLAGGTDTQYF. The CDR3 DNA sequence: TGTGCCAGCAGCCCCCGACTAGCGGGGGGCACAGATACGCAGTATTTT.

In its sample, this clonotype was seen many times. The chain employs TRBV9 and TRBJ1-6; D is ambiguous. V lost 0 bases and J 7 bases, leaving 11 bases between the germline ends. Germline values: CDR1 SGDLS, CDR2 YYNGEE. This CDR3 is 15 amino acids long. The CDR3 DNA follows: TGTGCCAGCAGCGTAGAGGCAGGTTTAAATTCACCCCTCCACTTT. This sequence encodes CASSVEAGLNSPLHF.

The chain links TRBV9 to TRBJ2-4; D may match TRBD1 or TRBD2 (6 bases each). Germline assignment: CDR1 SGDLS and CDR2 YYNGEE. This CDR3 has 16 amino acids. V lost 0 bases and J lost 3, with 13 bases in between. CDR3: CASSVERGAGKNIQYF. CDR3 in DNA: TGTGCCAGCAGCGTAGAAAGGGGGGCCGGCAAAAACATTCAGTACTTC.

The table lists this clonotype with many counts. This chain links TRBV9 with TRBJ2-5; unclear D gene. Trimming removed 4 bases at V and 3 bases at J, with 10 bases between. From germline, CDR1 is SGDLS and CDR2 YYNGEE. The CDR3 runs to 13 residues. CDR3 loop: CASSRDAKETQYF. CDR3 DNA: TGTGCCAGCAGCCGTGACGCTAAAGAGACCCAGTACTTC.